The 22 T cell receptor beta chains given below trace back to one sample, sequenced in a study of blood T cell repertoires in COVID-19 (dated by TCRdb to the early 2020s). The library was produced with the immunoSEQ multiplex PCR assay. TCRdb took over this immuneACCESS table, retaining in-frame rearrangements with V and J assigned. Such tables are incomplete; in checked studies, under half of the missing clones stem from an unresolved V gene, and the remainder is unexplained. The sample yields 200,000 to 250,000 clones; around 89% were counted once. The ten biggest clones cover roughly 16% of the sample. Sequencing input: PBMCs or T cells enriched from blood (not recorded which). Source of these receptors: a man younger than 40 who had been exposed to COVID-19.

The V gene is TRBV5-5, the J gene TRBJ2-7, with D possibly being TRBD2 (5 bases). The germline gives CDR1 SGHKS, CDR2 YYEKEE (reference sequence). The CDR3 contains 13 residues. Trimming took off 4 bases at V and 3 bases at J, with 11 bases between the two ends. DNA for the CDR3: TGTGCCAGCAGCCCCTCAGGACTCTACGAGCAGTACTTC. Its protein product is CASSPSGLYEQYF.

Regarding this clone: The junction departs from the called germline gene at one end, perhaps through a read error. This chain connects TRBV4-1 to TRBJ2-3; D unclear. The CDR3 has 8 amino acids. Per the germline V gene, CDR1 is MGHRA and CDR2 is YSYEKL. As DNA, the CDR3 is TGCGCCAGCAGTCTTTCTTTATTT. It specifies CASSLSLF.

The chain joins TRBV5-3 to TRBJ2-7; TRBD2 matches at 8 bases. TRBV5-3 is identified as an open reading frame with a role that is uncertain. The J segment lost 3 bases and the V segment lost 5 bases, leaving 10 bases of the junction unmatched. This CDR3 region has 15 residues. The CDR3 nucleotides read TGTGCCAGAAGTAGCGGGGAGTTCGATTTCTACGAGCAGTACTTC. Translating it yields CARSSGEFDFYEQYF.

The rearrangement joins TRBV4-3 to TRBJ1-2; a weak D match, TRBD1 (6 bases). In germline, CDR1 is LGHNA, CDR2 YSLEER. V gave up 0 bases and J gave up 7 bases, with 15 bases separating them. The CDR3 is made up of 15 amino acids. The CDR3 spells CASSQEPQGISGYTF. For the CDR3, the DNA is TGCGCCAGCAGCCAAGAACCACAGGGAATTAGTGGCTACACCTTC.

The V call is TRBV2, the J call TRBJ2-7, with TRBD2 matching over 12 bases. The junction had 10 bases not matched to a gene; V was cut back by 7 bases and J by 9 bases. The CDR3 is 14 residues long. Germline V lookup: CDR1 SNHLY, CDR2 FYNNEI. As DNA, the CDR3 is TGTGCCAGCAATCGGCTAGCGGGGGGGGACGTGCAGTACTTC. This encodes CASNRLAGGDVQYF.

This chain joins TRBV9 and TRBJ2-2; TRBD2 aligns across 10 bases. CDR1 SGDLS and CDR2 YYNGEE come from the germline V gene. This CDR3 contains 16 residues. Trimming cost V 1 base and J 7 bases; bases outside gene matches: 7. The CDR3 nucleotides read TGTGCCAGCAGCGTAAGGGAGCGGGGGGGCAGCGGGGAGCTGTTTTTT. It specifies CASSVRERGGSGELFF.

The V call is TRBV6-5, the J call TRBJ1-3; 7 bases fit TRBD1. This CDR3 region has 14 residues. Germline V gives CDR1 MNHEY, CDR2 SVGAGI. V shed 6 bases and J 4 bases; nucleotides not matched to a gene: 6. The CDR3 sequence is CASRQTQGGNTIYF. In nucleotides, the CDR3 is TGTGCCAGCAGGCAAACACAGGGGGGAAACACCATATATTTT.

The genes are TRBV10-2 and TRBJ2-1; TRBD1 agrees at 7 bases. The CDR3 length is 15 residues. Germline-derived CDR1 and CDR2 are WSHSY and SAAADI. The junction had 5 bases not matched to a gene; V was cut back by 1 base and J by 5 bases. This CDR3 is CASSELRGLDNEQFF. The CDR3 region has the DNA TGCGCCAGCAGTGAGTTAAGGGGGCTTGACAATGAGCAGTTCTTC.

This chain uses TRBV14 with TRBJ2-3; 9 nucleotides match TRBD2. Trimming cost V 1 base and J 5 bases; bases outside gene matches: 7. This CDR3 is 16 amino acids long. Germline CDR1 reads SGHDN; CDR2 reads FVKESK. The CDR3 nucleotides are TGTGCCAGCAGCCAAGGCCGCGGGGGGGCCTTAGATACGCAGTATTTT. It is translated as CASSQGRGGALDTQYF.

The V and J genes are TRBV24-1 and TRBJ2-7; 8 bases fit TRBD1. The CDR3 length is 14 residues. The germline V gene encodes CDR1 KGHDR and CDR2 SFDVKD. This chain's CDR3 is CAHNQGARGYEQYF. Here the CDR3 DNA reads TGTGCTCATAATCAGGGGGCCAGGGGCTACGAGCAGTACTTC.

The J gene is TRBJ2-1, the V gene TRBV24-1; 9 bases map to TRBD2. Trimming took 6 bases from V and 8 from J; bases not matched to a gene: 7. This CDR3 region has 14 residues. Per the germline V gene, CDR1 is KGHDR and CDR2 is SFDVKD. The CDR3 region is CATSRLAGAYEQFF. CDR3 DNA: TGTGCCACCAGTCGATTAGCGGGGGCTTATGAGCAGTTCTTC.

The chain combines TRBV27 with TRBJ2-1; TRBD1 agrees at 8 bases. J was trimmed by 15 bases and V by 2 bases; bases with no gene match: 9. This CDR3 is built from 13 residues. Germline V gene data show CDR1 as MNHEY and CDR2 as SMNVEV (reference sequence). In nucleotides, the CDR3 is TGTGCCAGCAGTTTAGGCATAGGACAGGGCCGGTTCTTC. It encodes CASSLGIGQGRFF.

The chain uses TRBV5-1 and TRBJ2-7; a weak D match, TRBD2 (5 bases). Germline CDR1 reads SGHRS; CDR2 reads YFSETQ. The CDR3 length is 14 residues. Trimming removed 0 bases at V and 3 bases at J, with 10 bases between. CDR3 amino acids: CASSLDMGVYEQYF. In DNA, the CDR3 is TGCGCCAGCAGCTTGGATATGGGAGTCTACGAGCAGTACTTC.

In regard to this clone: At one boundary the junction diverges from the germline segment, which might be a read error. The chain uses TRBV2 and TRBJ2-1, with 9 bases lining up with TRBD2. Germline CDR1 is SNHLY and CDR2 is FYNNEI. This CDR3 is 17 amino acids long. The CDR3 DNA reads TGTGCCAGCAGTGAAGCAAGGAGCGGGGGGCCCTATAATGAGCAGTTCTTC. Translation: CASSEARSGGPYNEQFF.

The rearrangement links TRBV5-6 to TRBJ1-2; D unresolved. The CDR3 spans 12 residues. Germline values: CDR1 SGHDT, CDR2 YYEEEE. The germline V and J ends were trimmed by 1 base and 3 bases, with 4 bases remaining between them. The CDR3 here is CASSLYDYGYTF. The DNA for the CDR3 is TGTGCCAGCAGCTTGTATGACTATGGCTACACCTTC. The full variable domain, its missing parts supplied by reference TRBV5-6 and TRBJ1-2, is DAGVTQSPTHLIKTRGQQVTLRCSPKSGHDTVSWYQQALGQGPQFIFQYYEEEERQRGNFPDRFSGHQFPNYSSELNVNALLLGDSALYLCASSLYDYGYTFGSGTRLTVV.

This rearrangement joins TRBV7-2 to TRBJ2-7, with TRBD1 matching 9 bases. The germline CDR1 and CDR2 sequences are SGHTA and FQGNSA. The CDR3 length is 15 residues. V lost 5 bases and J lost 6; bases outside the gene matches: 11. CDR3 sequence: CASSGEGTGSAEQYF. The CDR3, as DNA: TGTGCCAGCAGCGGCGAAGGGACAGGGTCGGCCGAGCAGTACTTC.

The V call is TRBV3-1 (or the pseudogene TRBV3-2), the J call TRBJ2-7; the D gene is possibly TRBD1 (5 bases). Trimming stripped 3 bases from V and 6 bases from J, with 12 bases between. Germline V gene lookup returns CDR1 LGHDT and CDR2 YNNKEL (reference sequence). The CDR3 has 13 residues. CDR3 coding DNA: TGTGCCAGCAGCCAGGGGCTCCTCGCCGAGCAGTACTTC. It codes for CASSQGLLAEQYF.

The gene calls are TRBV18 and TRBJ2-4, with 9 bases identical to TRBD1. Germline CDR1 is KGHSH and CDR2 is LQKENI. The ends lost 0 bases at V and 6 bases at J; junction bases unmatched: 6. The CDR3 covers 16 residues. CDR3 region: CASSPPRWTGANIQYF. The CDR3 nucleotides read TGTGCCAGCTCACCACCGAGATGGACAGGGGCAAACATTCAGTACTTC.

This clone has only a few counts. The J gene is TRBJ1-2, the V gene TRBV5-5; possibly TRBD1 for D (6 bases). Germline CDR1 reads SGHKS; CDR2 reads YYEKEE (reference sequence). The germline V and J ends were trimmed by 4 bases and 5 bases, with 12 bases remaining between them. The CDR3 runs to 13 residues. This chain's CDR3 is CASSADSTYGYTF. Written as DNA, the CDR3 is TGTGCCAGCAGCGCGGACAGTACTTATGGCTACACCTTC.

In this sample, this clone turned up once. The V gene is TRBV6-2 or TRBV6-3, the J gene TRBJ1-5; 7 positions match TRBD1. The length of the CDR3 is 14 residues. V trimming: 6 bases; J trimming: 6 bases; junction bases outside the gene matches: 8. Germline V gene sequence: CDR1 MNHEY, CDR2 SVGEGT. Here the CDR3 reads CASRPTGEVQPQHF. CDR3 nucleotide sequence: TGTGCCAGCAGGCCTACAGGGGAAGTTCAGCCCCAGCATTTT.

CDR3 amino acids: CASSPGQGFNQPQHF. The CDR3, as DNA: TGTGCCAGTAGTCCCGGACAGGGGTTCAATCAGCCCCAGCATTTT. The chain carries TRBV19 and TRBJ1-5; 9 bases map to TRBD1. CDR1 and CDR2 from the germline V gene are LNHDA and SQIVND (reference sequence). The junction had 5 bases not matched to a gene; V was cut back by 5 bases and J by 3 bases. CDR3 length: 15 residues.

V gene TRBV7-2 combines with J gene TRBJ2-7; D perhaps matches TRBD1 (6 bases). The germline V gene encodes CDR1 SGHTA and CDR2 FQGNSA. Trimming pared 5 bases from V and 5 bases from J, leaving 16 bases between. This CDR3 has 14 residues. The CDR3 here is CASSVFPGTNEQYF. The CDR3 DNA sequence: TGTGCCAGCAGCGTCTTCCCCGGGACAAACGAGCAGTACTTC.